The T cell receptor beta chain under discussion was sequenced for a study of blood T cell repertoires in COVID-19 (dated by TCRdb to 2019 to 2021). Background on the whole study: Samples covering the acute and convalescent phases of COVID-19 were provided by collaborators in the United States, Italy and Spain. The material from the prospective study consisted of cDNA or gDNA derived from T cells, B-cell-depleted T cells, or PBMCs. Deeply sampled blood TCRbeta repertoires from subjects exposed to, actively infected with, or recovered from COVID-19 were included in the dataset. The repertoires were released in a freely available public database meant as a resource for research on the immune response to SARS-CoV-2. The samples were drawn from the first 160 participants of the ongoing ImmuneRACE study and from 950 to 1,500 subjects provided by 6 global collaborators. Nearly every sample came with metadata listing a de-identified subject ID, COVID-19 status, age in years and sex. Where available, HLA class I and class II types were obtained from metadata supplied by the sample provider rather than from assay-based typing.

Samples from volunteer blood donors who had recovered from COVID-19 were contributed by a second Seattle source. Each collaborating institution followed its own protocols to collect whole blood in K2EDTA tubes. For TCRbeta analysis, collaborators shipped samples in one of three forms: frozen whole blood, isolated PBMCs, or DNA extracted from either of those sample types. CDR1 and CDR2, looked up from the germline V gene, are SGHAT and FQNNGV. There are 15 amino acids in the CDR3, from cysteine to phenylalanine inclusive. Only the CDR3 DNA stays, 45 bases, in frame from base 1. V and J are truncated by 3 bases and 0 bases respectively, leaving an intervening sequence of 9 bases. TCRbeta CDR3 regions were amplified from genomic DNA by means of the immunoSEQ Assay, a bias-controlled multiplex PCR. Processing in the source paper ran as follows. The number of nucleated cells in each sample was estimated by amplification of reference gene primers within the assay. To quantify the absolute abundance of each unique TCRbeta CDR3 rearrangement, sequence reads were collapsed and filtered. For each sample, productive Simpson clonality was calculated by taking the square root of Simpson's diversity index across productive rearrangements. In its TCRdb copy, this immuneACCESS table keeps in-frame sequences only and misses some clones. Where compared with another copy, unresolved V genes explain less than half of these, and the others have no known cause. V and J calls plus clone size are reproduced from that table; the DNA served to infer D and trimming. The sample table holds over 200,000 clones, of which approximately 90% were seen once. 6.2% of the sample is in the top ten clones.

On this clone itself: What this receptor recognizes is not known. No base-level quality is on record; no much larger clone is a single base apart.

Results and caveats for the whole study, not just this receptor: The quantity of clinical and demographic metadata differed by source and by participant and was supplied without curation.

Sequencing was performed on peripheral blood. The V and J genes are TRBV11-2 and TRBJ2-1; no confident D gene assignment can be made. This receptor was identified in a man between 60 and 70 years old who had recovered from COVID-19. The DNA sequence is as follows: TGTGCCAGCAGCTTCCAGGTGAGCTCCTACAATGAGCAGTTCTTC. Its protein product is CASSFQVSSYNEQFF. Reference TRBV11-2 and TRBJ2-1 proteins supply the regions before and after the CDR3; the full variable domain is: EAGVAQSPRYKIIEKRQSVAFWCNPISGHATLYWYQQILGQGPKLLIQFQNNGVVDDSQLPKDRFSAERLKGVDSTLKIQPAKLEDSAVYLCASSFQVSSYNEQFFGPGTRLTVL.